One T cell receptor (beta chain) is described in this entry. Its antigen is not identified. TCRdb reprocessed the PCR reads via MiXCR and lists one record per CDR3 protein. The table lists around 16,000 distinct CDR3 sequences, 66% of them singletons. Recorded positive PCR dates fall between March and December 2020, preceding US Alpha, Beta and Delta variants. CDR1 is SGHTA and CDR2 is FQGNSA in the germline V gene. The CDR3 loop spans 11 amino acids. V shed 8 bases and J shed 2 bases, with 6 bases lying between them. The sample belongs to a study of vaccination and CD4 T cells after COVID-19. Across the study: All convalescent patients were nasal swab PCR positive for SARS-CoV-2; several had mild and one severe disease. Diagnosis preceded the drawing of post-COVID samples by a median approximately 100 days (range 35 to 161). Whole-study results and caveats: Reactive clone data from convalescent patients indicated a median of about 86% appearing only post-vaccination.

This receptor was taken from a human donor who had recovered from COVID-19. The starting material was CD4+ T cells from blood, obtained after SARS-CoV-2 vaccination. V and J are TRBV7-2 and TRBJ2-5; D is uncertain. The CDR3 DNA follows: TGTGCCAGCCGACGACAAGAGACCCAGTACTTC. It translates to CASRRQETQYF.